The next 21 T cell receptor beta chains were all read from a single sample in a study of shared clonotypes between healthy human individuals (dated by TCRdb to 2019 to 2021). The receptor library was made with the immunoSEQ multiplex PCR assay. Here the immuneACCESS table is served through TCRdb, limited to in-frame sequences with V and J called. Missing clones are a known gap in these copies; in checked studies unresolved V genes cover under half, and the rest lacks a known reason. This sample comprises 2 million to 2.5 million clones, 93% of them detected only once. In total, the top ten clones hold 0.35% to 0.45% of the sample. Sample: naive CD4+ T cells from PBMCs. The cell subset or site label, as the study defines it: CD45RA+ positively selected. The source of these receptors is a man in his late teens or twenties in good health. Some clones in this sample may be carry-over from other donors' samples.

The rearrangement links TRBV11-2 to TRBJ1-3; unclear D gene. With 6 bases removed from V and 0 bases from J, the gap between germline ends came to 12 bases. The CDR3 consists of 15 residues. Germline values: CDR1 SGHAT, CDR2 FQNNGV. In nucleotides, the CDR3 is TGTGCCAGCAGTTACCGGGAAACCTCTGGAAACACCATATATTTT. The encoded protein is CASSYRETSGNTIYF.

This clone was recorded once. Other DNA sequences of this sample code for an identical CDR3. The CDR3 coding sequence is TGTGCCAGCAGTTTGACAGGGTGGACTGAAGCTTTCTTT. Translated, it gives CASSLTGWTEAFF. The rearrangement links TRBV28 to TRBJ1-1; 7 bases are a match to TRBD1. The V gene end was trimmed by 3 bases and the J gene end by 5 bases; junction bases not matched to a gene: 3. The CDR3 is 13 residues long. The germline V gene has CDR1 MDHEN and CDR2 SYDVKM.

The CDR3 loop is CASSMLGGKGAEGQFF. For the CDR3, the DNA is TGTGCCAGTAGTATGCTCGGCGGGAAGGGCGCTGAAGGGCAGTTCTTC. The chain carries TRBV19 and TRBJ2-1; a possible D gene is TRBD2 (6 bases). V lost 3 bases and J lost 12, with 24 bases in between. CDR3 length: 16 amino acids. Germline V lookup: CDR1 LNHDA, CDR2 SQIVND (reference sequence).

The rearrangement joins TRBV30 to TRBJ2-5, with a weak D call TRBD2 (6 bases). Germline values: CDR1 GTSNPN, CDR2 SVGIG (reference sequence). The CDR3 totals 12 residues. The V end lost 3 bases, the J end lost 4 bases, and 9 bases lay between the germline ends. The chain's CDR3 is CAWSGSSETQYF. For the CDR3, the DNA is TGTGCCTGGAGCGGGAGTTCAGAGACCCAGTACTTC.

The chain couples TRBV5-4 to TRBJ2-3, with 8 bases lining up with TRBD1. CDR1 SGHNT and CDR2 YYREEE come from the germline V gene (reference sequence). The CDR3 is made up of 14 amino acids. V shed 3 bases and J 5 bases; nucleotides not matched to a gene: 5. The CDR3 nucleotides are TGTGCCAGCAGCTCGCGGACAGGGCGAGATACGCAGTATTTT. Encoded protein: CASSSRTGRDTQYF. The complete variable domain, with remaining parts taken from reference TRBV5-4 and TRBJ2-3, reads ETGVTQSPTHLIKTRGQQVTLRCSSQSGHNTVSWYQQALGQGPQFIFQYYREEENGRGNFPPRFSGLQFPNYSSELNVNALELDDSALYLCASSSRTGRDTQYFGPGTRLTVL.

The V call is TRBV19, the J call TRBJ2-3, with a weak D call TRBD1 (5 bases). The length of the CDR3 is 14 residues. V was cut by 7 bases and J by 3 bases, with 14 bases left in between. Germline V lookup: CDR1 LNHDA, CDR2 SQIVND (reference sequence). CDR3 in amino acids: CASNPGFRTDTQYF. The CDR3 DNA follows: TGTGCCAGTAACCCAGGGTTTAGGACAGATACGCAGTATTTT.

V and J are TRBV27 and TRBJ1-5, with D hard to call. This CDR3 contains 15 residues. The germline gives CDR1 MNHEY, CDR2 SMNVEV (reference sequence). V was trimmed by 5 bases and J by 0 bases, leaving 11 bases between them. CDR3 in DNA: TGTGCCAGCAGTCCGCCCCCCTATAGCAATCAGCCCCAGCATTTT. Its translation is CASSPPPYSNQPQHF.

The V call is TRBV6-6, the J call TRBJ1-4, with D possibly TRBD1 on 6 matching bases. CDR1 and CDR2 (germline): MNHNY, SVGAGI (reference sequence). Trimming pared 7 bases from V and 4 bases from J, leaving 16 bases between. This CDR3 region has 15 residues. The CDR3 DNA follows: TGTGCCAGCAAGGCCCCGGGACACGATAATGAAAAACTGTTTTTT. It translates to CASKAPGHDNEKLFF.

The V call is TRBV19, the J call TRBJ2-1; TRBD2 agrees at 7 bases. This CDR3 has 15 amino acids. Germline V CDR1 and CDR2: LNHDA, SQIVND (reference sequence). The junction had 13 bases not matched to a gene; V was cut back by 4 bases and J by 10 bases. Written as DNA, the CDR3 is TGTGCCAGTAGTACCCGGGAGGCTCGGGGTAACGAGCAGTTCTTC. Encoded protein: CASSTREARGNEQFF. The full variable domain, in which reference TRBV19 and TRBJ2-1 provide the parts outside the CDR3, is DGGITQSPKYLFRKEGQNVTLSCEQNLNHDAMYWYRQDPGQGLRLIYYSQIVNDFQKGDIAEGYSVSREKKESFPLTVTSAQKNPTAFYLCASSTREARGNEQFFGPGTRLTVL.

This clone occurred a few times. The chain uses TRBV9 and TRBJ1-5; no firm D call. This CDR3 comprises 10 residues. V was shortened by 9 bases and J by 10 bases, with 11 bases between the two germline ends. CDR1 is SGDLS and CDR2 is YYNGEE in the germline V gene. The DNA of the CDR3 is TGTGCCATCCCGGTTGATCCCCAGCATTTT. Its translation: CAIPVDPQHF.

The gene calls are TRBV6-9 and TRBJ1-2; no clear D. V dropped 7 bases and J dropped 8 bases, with 17 bases sitting between them. Germline CDR1 reads MNHGY; CDR2 reads SVAAGI. The CDR3 loop spans 13 amino acids. This CDR3 is CASISGPTGGYTF. CDR3 DNA sequence: TGTGCCAGCATCTCAGGCCCGACGGGGGGCTACACCTTC.

This clone was observed once. The chain is built from TRBV6-5 and TRBJ1-6; 10 positions match TRBD1. V gave up 8 bases and J gave up 7 bases; unmatched junction bases: 5. Germline assignment: CDR1 MNHEY and CDR2 SVGAGI. This CDR3 is 14 amino acids long. CDR3 amino acids: CASGVGQGNSPLHF. The CDR3 nucleotides are TGTGCCAGCGGAGTGGGACAGGGGAATTCACCCCTCCACTTT.

The J gene is TRBJ2-1, the V gene TRBV7-2, with 9 bases aligning to TRBD2. After removal of 5 bases from V and 6 bases from J, the junction contained 2 bases not matched to a gene. The germline CDR1 and CDR2 sequences are SGHTA and FQGNSA. CDR3 size: 13 residues. Written as DNA, the CDR3 is TGTGCCAGCAGCACGACTAGCGGCAATGAGCAGTTCTTC. Its protein product is CASSTTSGNEQFF.

The chain couples TRBV6-6 to TRBJ1-4, with a tentative D call TRBD1 (6 bases). Deletions cut 3 bases from V and 7 bases from J, with 12 bases between. CDR1 and CDR2 from the germline V gene are MNHNY and SVGAGI (reference sequence). CDR3 length: 14 residues. For the CDR3, the DNA is TGTGCCAGCAGTTATATAGGAGGGGGTGAAAAACTGTTTTTT. Amino acids: CASSYIGGGEKLFF.

The rearrangement uses TRBV6-5 and TRBJ2-5, with 12 bases fitting TRBD2. The assigned J gene may be wrong: the sequence end matches TRBJ2-7 better. The germline CDR1 and CDR2 sequences are MNHEY and SVGAGI. The CDR3 is 16 residues long. CDR3: CASSSTSGSSWYEQYF. In DNA form, the CDR3 reads TGTGCCAGCAGTTCGACTAGCGGGAGCAGCTGGTACGAGCAGTACTTC.

The CDR3 region has the DNA TGCGCCAGCAGCTGGCTGGGGGACCGCAATGAGCAGTTCTTC. Translated, it gives CASSWLGDRNEQFF. V gene TRBV5-1 combines with J gene TRBJ2-1; D possibly uses TRBD1 or TRBD2 (5 bases each). V dropped 3 bases and J dropped 6 bases, with 13 bases sitting between them. In germline, CDR1 is SGHRS, CDR2 YFSETQ. The CDR3 runs to 14 residues.

The rearrangement joins TRBV5-6 to TRBJ1-1, with D unclear. CDR1 and CDR2 (germline): SGHDT, YYEEEE. V lost 0 bases to trimming and J lost 1 base, with 10 bases between them. The CDR3 covers 15 residues. The DNA of the CDR3 is TGTGCCAGCAGCTTGGGTCAGGCTAGGAACACTGAAGCTTTCTTT. The encoded protein is CASSLGQARNTEAFF.

Note on this clone: The same CDR3 is also encoded by other DNA sequences in this sample. CDR3 protein: CASSLQGWDEQFF. The CDR3 DNA follows: TGCGCCAGCAGCTTACAGGGTTGGGATGAGCAGTTCTTC. The chain couples TRBV5-1 to TRBJ2-1; perhaps TRBD1 as D (6 bases). The CDR3 contains 13 residues. CDR1 SGHRS and CDR2 YFSETQ come from the germline V gene. V lost 2 bases and J lost 8, with 11 bases in between.

In the case of this clone: The same CDR3 is also encoded by other DNA sequences in this sample. The chain uses TRBV5-1 and TRBJ2-7; 9 positions match TRBD1. With 0 bases clipped from V and 2 bases from J, the junction kept 3 bases outside the gene matches. The CDR3 has 15 amino acids. Germline V CDR1 and CDR2: SGHRS, YFSETQ. The CDR3 here is CASSLAGQGTYEQYF. The DNA of the CDR3 is TGCGCCAGCAGCTTGGCGGGACAGGGAACCTACGAGCAGTACTTC.

This rearrangement joins TRBV5-4 to TRBJ2-3, with D perhaps TRBD2 (6 bases). The length of the CDR3 is 15 residues. CDR1 SGHNT and CDR2 YYREEE come from the germline V gene (reference sequence). The CDR3 nucleotides read TGTGCTACGCATAATCCCGGGAGTCGCACAGATACGCAGTATTTT. This translates into CATHNPGSRTDTQYF.

CDR3: CATSRDAETLASTDTQYF. In nucleotides, the CDR3 is TGTGCCACCAGCAGAGATGCGGAAACGCTGGCTAGCACAGATACGCAGTATTTT. The chain employs TRBV15 and TRBJ2-3; D remains ambiguous. The CDR3 is made up of 18 amino acids. Germline CDR1 LNHNV, CDR2 YYDKDF (reference sequence). Trimming left V 0 bases short and J 0 bases short, with 16 bases between.